The source of this T cell receptor beta chain is a study of blood T cell repertoires in COVID-19. Study background: Whether acute or convalescent, the COVID-19 samples came from the United States, Italy and Spain.

The table came from immunoSEQ multiplex PCR; TCRdb's copy has only in-frame clones and leaves some out. The sample lists tens of thousands of clones, around 80% seen once, with around 5% in the top ten. This TCR was recovered from a man between 45 and 60 years old with active COVID-19. Sequencing was done on a sample of peripheral blood.

Here the CDR3 DNA reads TGTGCCAGCAGCTTAGGACCCTCTAGCGGTCAAGAGACCCAGTACTTC. This sequence encodes CASSLGPSSGQETQYF. The rearrangement joins TRBV7-2 to TRBJ2-5; 7 nucleotides agree with TRBD2. Looked up from germline, CDR1 is SGHTA and CDR2 is FQGNSA. The CDR3 has 16 residues. V gave up 1 base and J gave up 2 bases; unmatched junction bases: 7. The variable domain in full, completed from reference TRBV7-2 and TRBJ2-5, reads GAGVSQSPSNKVTEKGKDVELRCDPISGHTALYWYRQSLGQGLEFLIYFQGNSAPDKSGLPSDRFSAERTGGSVSTLTIQRTQQEDSAVYLCASSLGPSSGQETQYFGPGTRLLVL.